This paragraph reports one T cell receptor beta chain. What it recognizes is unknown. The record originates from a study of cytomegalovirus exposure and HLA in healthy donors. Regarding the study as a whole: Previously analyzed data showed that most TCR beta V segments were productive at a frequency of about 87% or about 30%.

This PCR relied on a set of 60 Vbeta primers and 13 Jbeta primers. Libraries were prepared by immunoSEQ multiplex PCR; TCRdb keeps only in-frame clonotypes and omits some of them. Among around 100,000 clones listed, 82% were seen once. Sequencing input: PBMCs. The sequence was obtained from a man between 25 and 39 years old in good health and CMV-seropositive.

The CDR3 reads CASSFVDTEAFF. CDR3 nucleotides: TGTGCCAGTTCCTTCGTAGACACTGAAGCTTTCTTT. V and J are TRBV19 and TRBJ1-1; unclear D gene. Germline V lookup: CDR1 LNHDA, CDR2 SQIVND (reference sequence). V was pared by 8 bases and J by 3 bases, with 10 bases between. CDR3 length: 12 amino acids.